What follows is one T cell receptor beta chain and its context. The target antigen is unknown. Each CDR3 protein gets one entry after TCRdb re-called the multiplex PCR reads with MiXCR. The top ten hold roughly 1.5% of the sample, which has about 230,000 distinct CDR3 sequences, 32% seen once. This specimen belongs to a study of breast tumors, draining lymph nodes, adjacent tissues. Axillary draining lymph nodes of breast cancer patients supplied the node samples. Study-wide points: Tumor TCR diversity was below lymph nodes but above nontumor tissue. Luminal-like breast cancer showed significantly greater tumor-nontumor repertoire similarity than basal-like breast cancer did.

Trimming removed 5 bases from V and 3 bases from J, with 26 bases in between. The CDR3 length is 18 residues. Germline CDR1 reads SGHTA; CDR2 reads FQGNSA. The chain is built from TRBV7-2 and TRBJ2-7; perhaps TRBD2 as D (5 bases). Specimen: axillary lymph node tissue. The receptor comes from a female donor with breast cancer. Some clones in this sample may be carry-over from other donors' samples. The CDR3 DNA follows: TGTGCCAGCAGCCTAAGTTTAAGCGGCGCGAGCGTCTTCTACGAGCAGTACTTC. It translates to CASSLSLSGASVFYEQYF. The variable domain in full, with the rest retrieved from reference TRBV7-2 and TRBJ2-7, is GAGVSQSPSNKVTEKGKDVELRCDPISGHTALYWYRQSLGQGLEFLIYFQGNSAPDKSGLPSDRFSAERTGGSVSTLTIQRTQQEDSAVYLCASSLSLSGASVFYEQYFGPGTRLTVT.